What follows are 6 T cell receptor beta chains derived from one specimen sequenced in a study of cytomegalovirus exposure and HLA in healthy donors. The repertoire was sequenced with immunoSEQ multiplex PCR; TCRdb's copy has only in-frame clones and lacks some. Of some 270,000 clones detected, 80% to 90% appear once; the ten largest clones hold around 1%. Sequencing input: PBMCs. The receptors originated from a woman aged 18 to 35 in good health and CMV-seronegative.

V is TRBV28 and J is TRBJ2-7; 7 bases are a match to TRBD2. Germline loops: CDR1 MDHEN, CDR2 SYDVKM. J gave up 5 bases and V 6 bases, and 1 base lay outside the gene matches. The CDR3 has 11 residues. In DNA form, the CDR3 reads TGTGCCAGCAGCCGGGAGGACGAGCAGTACTTC. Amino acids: CASSREDEQYF. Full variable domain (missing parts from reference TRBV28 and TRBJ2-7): DVKVTQSSRYLVKRTGEKVFLECVQDMDHENMFWYRQDPGLGLRLIYFSYDVKMKEKGDIPEGYSVSREKKERFSLILESASTNQTSMYLCASSREDEQYFGPGTRLTVT.

CDR3 residues: CASSVGYGYTF. The CDR3 DNA sequence: TGTGCCAGCAGTGTCGGCTATGGCTACACCTTC. The chain joins TRBV25-1 to TRBJ1-2; D is uncertain. The CDR3 has 11 residues. The germline V and J ends were trimmed by 4 bases and 4 bases, with 4 bases remaining between them. Germline CDR1 MGHDK, CDR2 SYGVNS.

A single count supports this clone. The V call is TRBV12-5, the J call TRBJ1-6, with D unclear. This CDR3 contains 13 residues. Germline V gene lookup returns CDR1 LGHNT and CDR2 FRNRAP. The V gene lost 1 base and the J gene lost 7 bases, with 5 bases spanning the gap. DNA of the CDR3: TGTGCTAGTGGTTTGGACGGGAATTCACCCCTCCACTTT. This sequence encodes CASGLDGNSPLHF.

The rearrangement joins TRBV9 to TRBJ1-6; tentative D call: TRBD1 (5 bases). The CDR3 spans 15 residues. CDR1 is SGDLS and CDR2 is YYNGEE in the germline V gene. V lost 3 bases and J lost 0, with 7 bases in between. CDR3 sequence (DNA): TGTGCCAGCAGCGCGGGGGGCTCCTATAATTCACCCCTCCACTTT. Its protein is CASSAGGSYNSPLHF.

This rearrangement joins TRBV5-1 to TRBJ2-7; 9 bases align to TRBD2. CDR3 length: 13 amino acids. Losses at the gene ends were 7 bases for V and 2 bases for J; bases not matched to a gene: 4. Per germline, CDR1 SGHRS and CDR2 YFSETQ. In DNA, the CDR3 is TGCGCCAGCGCGTCTAGCGGGACCTACGAGCAGTACTTC. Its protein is CASASSGTYEQYF.

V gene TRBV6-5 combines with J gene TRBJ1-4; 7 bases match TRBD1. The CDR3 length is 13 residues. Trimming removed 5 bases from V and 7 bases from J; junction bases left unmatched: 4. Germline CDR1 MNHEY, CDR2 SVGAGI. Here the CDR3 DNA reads TGTGCCAGCAGTGGGGGACAGAGTGAAAAACTGTTTTTT. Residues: CASSGGQSEKLFF.